This entry concerns a single TCR beta chain. Its specific antigen is unknown. No base quality information exists; no much larger clone differs at one position. Participants in the prospective study were enrolled through a virtual design, were aged 18 to 89 years, and lived in 24 United States geographic areas. In the prospective study, cohorts were assigned on the basis of participant-reported clinical history obtained from a screening survey and a study questionnaire. For ImmuneRACE Cohort 3, a participant was defined as recovered based on two consecutive negative NP/OP PCR tests, clearance by a healthcare professional, or resolution of symptoms. Each participant in the prospective study had whole blood, serum and a nasopharyngeal or oropharyngeal swab collected by mobile phlebotomists. Participants in the prospective study had the option to provide additional blood draws and questionnaires over a roughly two-month period. Prospective study blood samples were shipped either frozen or at room temperature before DNA extraction.

The data stem from a study of blood T cell repertoires in COVID-19 (dated by TCRdb to 2019 to 2021). Looking at the study overall: Samples covering the acute and convalescent phases of COVID-19 were provided by collaborators in the United States, Italy and Spain. The material from the prospective study consisted of cDNA or gDNA derived from T cells, B-cell-depleted T cells, or PBMCs. The dataset comprised deeply sampled blood TCRbeta repertoires from subjects exposed to, actively infected with, or recovered from COVID-19. The repertoires were made available in a free public database intended to serve as a resource for research on the immune response to SARS-CoV-2. Samples were obtained from the ongoing ImmuneRACE study (first 160 participants) and from over a thousand subjects provided by 6 global collaborators. Nearly every sample came with metadata listing a de-identified subject ID, COVID-19 status, age in years and sex. Where available, HLA class I and class II types were taken from metadata supplied by the sample provider and were not determined by assay-based typing. Results and caveats for the whole study, not just this receptor: Clinical and demographic metadata were provided uncurated, with the amount varying by source and participant.

The CDR3 measures 17 amino acids from cysteine to phenylalanine. Only CDR3 DNA is held: 51 bases, read in frame from base 1. From the germline V gene (reference sequence), CDR1 is MNHEY and CDR2 is SMNVEV. The trim is 3 bases for V and 4 bases for J, with a gap of 21 bases between the germline ends. TCRbeta CDR3 regions were amplified from genomic DNA using the immunoSEQ Assay, a bias-controlled multiplex PCR. Per the source publication's procedure: The number of nucleated cells in each sample was estimated by amplification of reference gene primers within the assay. To quantify the absolute abundance of each unique TCRbeta CDR3 rearrangement, sequence reads were collapsed and filtered. For each sample, productive Simpson clonality was calculated by taking the square root of Simpson's diversity index across productive rearrangements. This immuneACCESS table, as held by TCRdb, lists in-frame sequences with V and J called but not all clones. Of the missing ones, under half trace to an unresolved V gene in checked studies; the others have no known cause. V, J and clone size derive from that table, while D and trimming were established from the DNA sequence. The sample contains some 300,000 clones, roughly 90% of them found a single time. The ten largest make up under 1.3% of the sample.

The material sequenced was PBMCs or T cells enriched from blood (not recorded which). The chain is made from TRBV27 and TRBJ1-1, and perhaps TRBD1 as D gene, on 6 matching bases. This receptor was obtained from a woman in her 30s who had recovered from COVID-19. The CDR3 reads CASSFGMPGAGGTEAFF. The DNA sequence is as follows: TGTGCCAGCAGTTTCGGGATGCCAGGGGCGGGGGGCACTGAAGCTTTCTTT.